One sample yielded the 27 T cell receptor beta chains listed below, sequenced in a study of CD8+ T cells in alopecia areata. It was cDNA, reverse transcribed from extracted RNA, that served as the sequencing template. The assay was immunoSEQ multiplex PCR, and TCRdb's table has in-frame clones only and misses some. Of 100,000 to 120,000 clones listed, around 54% were seen once; the top ten hold under 3.5%. This sample's treatment: oral pan-JAK inhibitor, 5-10 mg twice daily. Sequencing was performed on CD4+ T cells sorted from blood, taken at week 24, from a patient treated with tofacitinib. The origin of the receptors is a human donor with alopecia areata.

The rearrangement uses TRBV30 and TRBJ2-5; TRBD2 agrees at 15 bases. From germline, CDR1 is GTSNPN and CDR2 SVGIG (reference sequence). Trimming at V came to 1 base and at J to 4 bases, leaving 7 bases not matched to a gene. The CDR3 is 17 residues long. The CDR3 protein is CAWSALPGLAGGETQYF. The CDR3 bases are TGTGCCTGGAGTGCCCTCCCGGGACTAGCGGGGGGAGAGACCCAGTACTTC.

The chain has TRBV30 and TRBJ2-1; 12 bases agree with TRBD2. Germline CDR1 GTSNPN, CDR2 SVGIG (reference sequence). The V and J ends lost 3 bases and 15 bases, in that order; junction bases with no gene match: 9. The CDR3 contains 13 residues. CDR3 DNA sequence: TGTGCCTGGAGCCCCTCACTAGCGGGGGGCCGGTTCTTC. It yields the protein CAWSPSLAGGRFF.

The V and J genes are TRBV6-6 and TRBJ2-7; 11 bases match TRBD2. The CDR3 consists of 15 residues. In germline, CDR1 is MNHNY, CDR2 SVGAGI (reference sequence). Germline trimming cut 0 bases from V and 2 bases from J; bases unmatched to any gene: 0. DNA of the CDR3: TGTGCCAGCAGTTACTCTAGCGGGGGGGCCTACGAGCAGTACTTC. Protein product: CASSYSSGGAYEQYF.

This clone was detected a few times. The V and J genes are TRBV7-2 and TRBJ1-4; the D gene is possibly TRBD1 (6 bases). CDR1 and CDR2 from the germline V gene are SGHTA and FQGNSA. Trimming removed 4 bases from V and 7 bases from J, with 13 bases in between. CDR3 length: 14 residues. CDR3: CASSSGAVVEKLFF. The CDR3 DNA is TGTGCCAGCAGCTCGGGGGCCGTTGTTGAAAAACTGTTTTTT.

This clone was seen more than once but under ten times. V usage is TRBV7-8 and J usage is TRBJ2-5; D might be TRBD2 (6 bases). V lost 5 bases to trimming and J lost 5 bases, with 15 bases between them. Per the germline V gene, CDR1 is SGHVS and CDR2 is FQNEAQ. The CDR3 consists of 14 residues. The CDR3 sequence: CASSPGVGWETQYF. The CDR3 DNA is TGTGCCAGCAGCCCGGGGGTGGGGTGGGAGACCCAGTACTTC.

This clone was recorded a few times. The CDR3: CASSVPGQGGHGAQYF. CDR3 DNA sequence: TGTGCCAGCAGTGTGCCTGGACAGGGGGGACACGGGGCCCAGTACTTC. The chain employs TRBV6-1 and TRBJ2-5; 10 nucleotides line up with TRBD1. With 4 bases clipped from V and 9 bases from J, the junction kept 14 bases outside the gene matches. This CDR3 comprises 16 residues. CDR1 is MNHNS, CDR2 SASEGT, per germline.

This chain uses TRBV30 with TRBJ1-1; no reliable D call. V lost 0 bases to trimming and J lost 1 base, with 6 bases between them. The germline V gene has CDR1 GTSNPN and CDR2 SVGIG (reference sequence). This CDR3 has 13 amino acids. The CDR3 protein is CAWSVATNTEAFF. CDR3 sequence (DNA): TGTGCCTGGAGTGTTGCCACGAACACTGAAGCTTTCTTT. Full variable domain (missing parts from reference TRBV30 and TRBJ1-1): SQTIHQWPATLVQPVGSPLSLECTVEGTSNPNLYWYRQAAGRGLQLLFYSVGIGQISSEVPQNLSASRPQDRQFILSSKKLLLSDSGFYLCAWSVATNTEAFFGQGTRLTVV.

The chain joins TRBV5-4 to TRBJ1-2; tentative D call: TRBD1 (5 bases). The CDR3 length is 13 residues. Germline CDR1 is SGHNT and CDR2 is YYREEE (reference sequence). With 4 bases removed from V and 4 bases from J, the gap between germline ends came to 11 bases. The CDR3 coding sequence is TGTGCCAGCAGCCGCACGGGACCCTATGGCTACACCTTC. Residues: CASSRTGPYGYTF.

This sequence joins TRBV25-1 and TRBJ2-3; 7 bases fit TRBD2. The CDR3 has 14 amino acids. Germline V gives CDR1 MGHDK, CDR2 SYGVNS. After removal of 3 bases from V and 8 bases from J, the junction contained 8 bases not matched to a gene. The DNA for the CDR3 is TGTGCCAGCAGTGAGGGGGGGTCGATCGGTACGCAGTATTTT. Amino acids: CASSEGGSIGTQYF.

The chain joins TRBV29-1 to TRBJ2-5; D is possibly TRBD2 (5 bases). CDR1 is SQVTM and CDR2 is ANQGSEA in the germline V gene. V lost 7 bases, J lost 0 bases, and 12 bases lay in between. The CDR3 has 13 residues. CDR3 protein: CSAHRGYQETQYF. The CDR3 DNA reads TGCAGCGCCCACCGGGGATACCAAGAGACCCAGTACTTC. Filled out from reference TRBV29-1 and TRBJ2-5, the complete variable domain reads SAVISQKPSRDICQRGTSLTIQCQVDSQVTMMFWYRQQPGQSLTLIATANQGSEATYESGFVIDKFPISRPNLTFSTLTVSNMSPEDSSIYLCSAHRGYQETQYFGPGTRLLVL.

This clone has only one observation. The chain uses TRBV30 and TRBJ2-5, with 8 bases identical to TRBD1. Germline loops: CDR1 GTSNPN, CDR2 SVGIG (reference sequence). The CDR3 has 11 residues. The ends lost 4 bases at V and 11 bases at J; junction bases unmatched: 6. CDR3 DNA: TGTGCCTGGAAATCAGGGGGCGGGCAGTACTTC. Encoded protein: CAWKSGGGQYF.

J is TRBJ1-2 and V is TRBV6-5; no reliable D call. Germline V gene sequence: CDR1 MNHEY, CDR2 SVGAGI. Trimming took off 6 bases at V and 2 bases at J, with 10 bases between the two ends. CDR3 length: 13 residues. The CDR3 here is CASSSGLNYGYTF. Here the CDR3 DNA reads TGTGCCAGCAGCTCCGGACTGAACTATGGCTACACCTTC.

The V and J genes are TRBV18 and TRBJ2-7, with a possible D match to TRBD2 (6 bases). Germline V gives CDR1 KGHSH, CDR2 LQKENI. V lost 5 bases, J lost 0 bases, and 11 bases lay in between. The CDR3 totals 14 residues. This CDR3 is CASSAQGGSYEQYF. In DNA, the CDR3 is TGTGCCAGCTCAGCTCAGGGAGGCTCCTACGAGCAGTACTTC.

This clone showed up just once. The chain employs TRBV4-1 and TRBJ2-5; D not certain. With 0 bases removed from V and 0 bases from J, the gap between germline ends came to 8 bases. This CDR3 region has 15 residues. Looked up from germline, CDR1 is MGHRA and CDR2 is YSYEKL. The CDR3 protein is CASSQDARDQETQYF. CDR3 bases: TGCGCCAGCAGCCAAGACGCTCGGGACCAAGAGACCCAGTACTTC.

The rearrangement links TRBV2 to TRBJ2-5; D gene ambiguous. Germline CDR1 SNHLY, CDR2 FYNNEI. The CDR3 consists of 12 residues. V shed 3 bases and J shed 2 bases, with 4 bases lying between them. DNA for the CDR3: TGTGCCAGCAGTGAGACTCAAGAGACCCAGTACTTC. Amino acids: CASSETQETQYF.

Comments on this clone: Mismatch with germline at one junction end may stem from a read error. The chain combines TRBV2 with TRBJ2-7, with 8 bases lining up with TRBD1. Germline V gives CDR1 SNHLY, CDR2 FYNNEI. The CDR3 runs to 12 residues. The CDR3 coding sequence is TGTGCCAGCAGTGAAGTGGGCAGGGGGCTAGCTTTC. Translated: CASSEVGRGLAF.

The table lists this clone with a few counts. V and J are TRBV29-1 and TRBJ2-1; TRBD2 matches 10 bases. CDR1 SQVTM and CDR2 ANQGSEA come from the germline V gene. The CDR3 spans 13 residues. The trim removed 4 bases at V and 10 bases at J, leaving 7 bases unmatched. The DNA of the CDR3 is TGCAGCGTTGGATCAGGACTAGCGGCAGAGCAGTTCTTC. Protein sequence: CSVGSGLAAEQFF.

This clone was seen only once. The chain recombines TRBV7-2 with TRBJ2-5; the match to TRBD2 covers 7 bases. Germline CDR1 is SGHTA and CDR2 is FQGNSA. The CDR3 totals 14 residues. V shed 2 bases and J 2 bases; nucleotides not matched to a gene: 2. This CDR3 reads CASSLNGGQETQYF. Written as DNA, the CDR3 is TGTGCCAGCAGCTTAAACGGGGGGCAAGAGACCCAGTACTTC.

This clone was seen a handful of times. V gene TRBV9 combines with J gene TRBJ1-2; 7 positions match TRBD1. The J segment lost 3 bases and the V segment lost 0 bases, leaving 8 bases of the junction unmatched. Per germline, CDR1 SGDLS and CDR2 YYNGEE. The CDR3 is 16 residues long. The CDR3 region is CASSVGPRGTDYGYTF. CDR3 coding DNA: TGTGCCAGCAGCGTAGGTCCAAGGGGGACAGACTATGGCTACACCTTC.

The chain has TRBV29-1 and TRBJ2-6; D ambiguous. This CDR3 is built from 15 residues. V was trimmed by 4 bases and J by 0 bases, leaving 10 bases between them. CDR1 is SQVTM and CDR2 is ANQGSEA in the germline V gene. CDR3 DNA sequence: TGCAGCGTTGCACAGTTAGGCTCTGGGGCCAACGTCCTGACTTTC. This encodes CSVAQLGSGANVLTF.

The chain is built from TRBV5-4 and TRBJ1-2; D is undetermined. Germline V gene lookup returns CDR1 SGHNT and CDR2 YYREEE (reference sequence). The CDR3 is 12 amino acids. Trimming cost V 4 bases and J 1 base, with 5 bases left between them. In DNA form, the CDR3 reads TGTGCCAGCAGCCGGAGTAACTATGGCTACACCTTC. Translated, it gives CASSRSNYGYTF.

The table lists this clone with a few counts. This sequence joins TRBV7-2 and TRBJ1-1, with D tentatively TRBD1 (6 bases). V lost 5 bases and J 1 base, leaving 14 bases between the germline ends. The CDR3 sequence is 15 residues long. Looked up from germline, CDR1 is SGHTA and CDR2 is FQGNSA. This CDR3 reads CASSQGWTANTEAFF. The CDR3 coding sequence is TGTGCCAGCAGCCAAGGCTGGACAGCGAACACTGAAGCTTTCTTT. The variable domain in full, completed from reference TRBV7-2 and TRBJ1-1, reads GAGVSQSPSNKVTEKGKDVELRCDPISGHTALYWYRQSLGQGLEFLIYFQGNSAPDKSGLPSDRFSAERTGGSVSTLTIQRTQQEDSAVYLCASSQGWTANTEAFFGQGTRLTVV.

The CDR3 spells CASSLAPGSYEQYF. CDR3 nucleotides: TGTGCCAGCAGCTTAGCTCCGGGTAGCTACGAGCAGTACTTC. V gene TRBV7-2 combines with J gene TRBJ2-7; D not certain. The CDR3 totals 14 residues. Between the trimmed V and J ends, which lost 0 bases and 3 bases, there was a span of 9 bases. Germline CDR1 and CDR2: SGHTA and FQGNSA. Full variable domain (outside the CDR3, taken from reference TRBV7-2 and TRBJ2-7): GAGVSQSPSNKVTEKGKDVELRCDPISGHTALYWYRQSLGQGLEFLIYFQGNSAPDKSGLPSDRFSAERTGGSVSTLTIQRTQQEDSAVYLCASSLAPGSYEQYFGPGTRLTVT.

V gene TRBV29-1 combines with J gene TRBJ1-1, with no clear D. The germline gives CDR1 SQVTM, CDR2 ANQGSEA. Trimming stripped 4 bases from V and 3 bases from J, with 9 bases between. The CDR3 runs to 12 residues. In nucleotides, the CDR3 is TGCAGCGTTGTGGACGGAGACACTGAAGCTTTCTTT. Translation: CSVVDGDTEAFF.

In DNA form, the CDR3 reads TGCGCCAGCAGCCCCCCGGGAGCAAATACGCAGTATTTT. Translating it yields CASSPPGANTQYF. The chain carries TRBV5-1 and TRBJ2-3, with D possibly being TRBD2 (6 bases). Germline CDR1 and CDR2: SGHRS and YFSETQ. The CDR3 length is 13 residues. V dropped 4 bases and J dropped 7 bases, with 13 bases sitting between them.

The genes are TRBV30 and TRBJ1-2; D is undetermined. Germline CDR1 and CDR2: GTSNPN and SVGIG (reference sequence). The CDR3 sequence is 14 residues long. V was shortened by 0 bases and J by 2 bases, with 10 bases between the two germline ends. The CDR3 loop reads CAWSVLNGNYGYTF. The CDR3 bases are TGTGCCTGGAGTGTATTAAACGGAAACTATGGCTACACCTTC.

This clone occurred a few times. The chain couples TRBV30 to TRBJ2-1; D gene unclear. CDR3 length: 13 residues. Trimming left V 0 bases short and J 5 bases short, with 8 bases between. Per germline, CDR1 GTSNPN and CDR2 SVGIG (reference sequence). The CDR3 reads CAWSVRAHNEQFF. CDR3 coding DNA: TGTGCCTGGAGTGTACGGGCTCACAATGAGCAGTTCTTC.